This TCR beta chain derives from a study of molecular identifiers for immune sequencing clone quantification. Findings and caveats of the study: Clones exceeding 20 RNA copies carried over 99% of effector molecules but under 1% of naive-cell molecules.

Details on this clonotype: Its antigen is not known.

Preparation of the bulk TCR libraries relied on previously described methods and listed TCR primers. MiXCR, applied by TCRdb to the PCR reads, yields one record per CDR3 protein. The data contain hundreds of thousands of distinct CDR3 sequences, less than 30% of them singletons. Germline assignment: CDR1 LGHNA and CDR2 YSLEER. The V and J ends lost 3 bases and 2 bases, in that order; junction bases with no gene match: 4. This CDR3 comprises 15 residues. Sequencing used naive CD8+ T cells from blood, with Jurkat cell RNA spiked in. The sample's subset: FACS-sorted CD8+CD4-CCR7+CD45RA+ naive T cells. This rearrangement joins TRBV4-3 to TRBJ2-7; 10 bases match TRBD1. The sequence was obtained from a human donor in good health. Some libraries in this study had Jurkat cell RNA spiked in. The CDR3 nucleotides read TGCGCCAGCAGCCACAGGACAGGGGGGACCTACGAGCAGTACTTC. Amino acid sequence: CASSHRTGGTYEQYF.